This is a list of T cell receptor beta chains from one sample in a study of blood T cell repertoires in COVID-19. Assay used: immunoSEQ multiplex PCR; TCRdb lists only in-frame clones, some missing. The table includes 250,000 or so clones, 85% detected once. Sequenced sample: PBMCs or T cells enriched from blood (not recorded which). The receptors come from a woman between 45 and 65 years old who had been exposed to COVID-19. Both conserved end residues are trimmed from each CDR3.

cdr3_aa,v_call
ASSPPQDWTGLY,TRBV18
ASSVGQAKETQY,TRBV19
ASSYMDSYGYT,TRBV6-5
ASSEGPRTGKEAF,TRBV2
ASHRPRGLHTEAF,TRBV28
ASSPGRPGYT,TRBV12-3/TRBV12-4
ASSGPSGGVHEQY,TRBV7-8
ASSPSLQVPSPAF,TRBV3-1/TRBV3-2
ATGRRDGLGETQY,TRBV24-1
ASTRDPTNEKLF,TRBV5-1
ASSSRQGGTEAF,TRBV18
SVAVQGSRAF,TRBV29-1
ASSYRTGSYGYT,TRBV6-6
ASSFTGTYEQY,TRBV5-1
AISEESSSYEQY,TRBV10-3
ASAGTSGPSTDTQY,TRBV19
ASSIAGSGTDTQY,TRBV19
ASGPGTGFGYT,TRBV6-5
ASSAGGDPLNGELF,TRBV9
ASSGGWAGNTIY,TRBV7-2
ASSDGAGADTQY,TRBV6-4
ASSDSPQGPKNIQY,TRBV25-1